The sequence of this T cell receptor beta chain was determined in a study of OX40 agonist ivuxolimab in advanced cancers. For the study at large: The study gave patients intravenous ivuxolimab at 0.01 to 10 mg/kg every 2 weeks.

Profiling relied on immunoSEQ multiplex PCR, and the TCRdb table lists in-frame clones only, not all of them. The sample includes some 19,000 clones, 88% of them seen just once. The germline CDR1 and CDR2 sequences are SEHNR and FQNEAQ (reference sequence). The CDR3 covers 16 residues. J was trimmed by 2 bases and V by 5 bases; bases with no gene match: 10. The source of this sequence is an adult with an advanced solid tumor such as melanoma, head and neck, liver or kidney cancer. The chain combines TRBV7-9 with TRBJ2-7; 9 nucleotides line up with TRBD1. The input for sequencing was CD4+ or CD8+ T cells sorted from blood, taken in a trial of the OX40 agonist ivuxolimab. The CDR3 sequence: CASSQTTGTGTYEQYF. The CDR3 DNA is TGTGCCAGCAGCCAGACAACCGGGACAGGGACCTACGAGCAGTACTTC.